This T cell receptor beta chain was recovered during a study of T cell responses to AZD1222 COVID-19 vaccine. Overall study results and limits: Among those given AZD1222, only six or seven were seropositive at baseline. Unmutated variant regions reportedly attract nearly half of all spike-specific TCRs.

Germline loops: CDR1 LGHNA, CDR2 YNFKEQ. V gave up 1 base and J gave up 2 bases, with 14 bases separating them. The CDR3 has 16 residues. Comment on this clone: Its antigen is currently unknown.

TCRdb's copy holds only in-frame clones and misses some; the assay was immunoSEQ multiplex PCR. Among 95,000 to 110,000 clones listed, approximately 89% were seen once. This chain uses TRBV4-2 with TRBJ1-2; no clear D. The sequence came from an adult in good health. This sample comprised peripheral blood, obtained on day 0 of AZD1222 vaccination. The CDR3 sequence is CASSQALGTTNYGYTF. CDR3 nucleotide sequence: TGTGCCAGCAGCCAAGCATTAGGCACTACGAACTATGGCTACACCTTC.